Described below is a single T cell receptor (beta chain) sequence and its context. Patients in Seattle were enrolled during active infection, then followed longitudinally. In the authors' methods: Quantification of nucleated cells was approximated via reference gene primer amplification. Libraries were prepared by immunoSEQ multiplex PCR; TCRdb keeps only in-frame clonotypes and omits some of them. V and J calls and clone size are copied from that table; D and trimming were computed from the DNA. The sample lists fewer than 700,000 clones; 70% to 90% were seen once. This record belongs to a study of blood T cell repertoires in COVID-19. Study in general: Some COVID-19 samples were acute and others convalescent; all came from the United States, Italy and Spain. T cells, B-cell-depleted T cells, or PBMCs provided the cDNA or gDNA that served as material.

Losses at the gene ends were 4 bases for V and 7 bases for J; bases not matched to a gene: 17. CDR3 length equals 17 residues. The germline V gene has CDR1 MDHEN and CDR2 SYDVKM. This TCR was sampled from a woman in her forties or fifties with COVID-19, enrolled during active disease. Specimen: peripheral blood. The rearrangement uses TRBV28 and TRBJ1-2; 8 positions agree with TRBD1. CDR3 sequence: CASSSGTGATIDSGYTF. The CDR3 DNA reads as TGTGCCAGCAGTTCCGGGACAGGTGCTACCATCGACTCTGGCTACACCTTC.